What follows are 31 T cell receptor beta chains derived from one specimen sequenced in a study of graft-versus-host responses after intestinal transplantation. Which antigens these TCRs recognize remains unknown. Produced via immunoSEQ multiplex PCR; TCRdb's table is partial and in-frame only. Of roughly 28,000 clones in the sample, about 80% were seen once. The sample consisted of unstimulated CD4+ T cells sorted from spleen or lymph node cells, taken before intestinal transplant. Receptors originate from a human donor who received an intestinal transplant.

The chain employs TRBV10-2 and TRBJ2-3; D may be TRBD1 (5 bases). The germline CDR1 and CDR2 sequences are WSHSY and SAAADI. V was clipped by 0 bases and J by 6 bases, with 10 bases between them. This CDR3 comprises 14 residues. The CDR3 nucleotides are TGCGCCAGCAGTGAGTCGGCAGGGTGGGATACGCAGTATTTT. It encodes CASSESAGWDTQYF.

The chain joins TRBV30 to TRBJ2-1, with 10 bases that match TRBD2. The CDR3 spans 11 residues. CDR1 and CDR2 (germline): GTSNPN, SVGIG (reference sequence). Unmatched junction bases numbered 4, after V lost 5 bases and J lost 12 bases. The CDR3 DNA follows: TGTGCCTGGTCACTAGCGGGATCGCAGTTCTTC. It is translated as CAWSLAGSQFF.

This clone appeared a single time. The rearrangement links TRBV9 to TRBJ2-1; D ambiguous. The germline V gene has CDR1 SGDLS and CDR2 YYNGEE. The CDR3 runs 13 residues. V was clipped by 0 bases and J by 2 bases, with 3 bases between them. CDR3 amino acids: CASSVGTYNEQFF. The CDR3 DNA is TGTGCCAGCAGCGTAGGGACCTACAATGAGCAGTTCTTC.

The chain carries TRBV29-1 and TRBJ2-5; D may be TRBD1 (5 bases). Looked up from germline, CDR1 is SQVTM and CDR2 is ANQGSEA. Trimming took off 7 bases at V and 4 bases at J, with 16 bases between the two ends. The CDR3 totals 13 residues. The CDR3 DNA follows: TGCAGCGCCGAGATGGCAGGGTCAGAGACCCAGTACTTC. It encodes CSAEMAGSETQYF.

V is TRBV28 and J is TRBJ2-5; 10 bases align to TRBD2. The CDR3 is 15 residues long. With V trimmed by 3 bases and J by 3 bases, 4 bases remained unmatched. Germline CDR1 MDHEN, CDR2 SYDVKM. In DNA form, the CDR3 reads TGTGCCAGCAGTTTGAGGCTAGCGGGAGAAGAGACCCAGTACTTC. This codes for CASSLRLAGEETQYF.

V gene TRBV19 combines with J gene TRBJ1-2, with a tentative D call TRBD1 (6 bases). The CDR3 has 14 amino acids. Germline loops: CDR1 LNHDA, CDR2 SQIVND (reference sequence). Trimming took off 6 bases at V and 6 bases at J, with 17 bases between the two ends. CDR3 amino acids: CASRDRRNSDGYTF. For the CDR3, the DNA is TGTGCCAGTAGAGACAGGAGAAATTCAGATGGCTACACCTTC.

This clone was seen more than once but under ten times. V usage is TRBV19 and J usage is TRBJ2-7; 14 bases align to TRBD2. The CDR3 sequence is 13 residues long. The germline gives CDR1 LNHDA, CDR2 SQIVND (reference sequence). V shed 9 bases, J shed 4 bases, and the junction held 2 bases outside the gene matches. As DNA, the CDR3 is TGTGCCAGCGGGACTAGCGGGAGATACGAGCAGTACTTC. Its translation is CASGTSGRYEQYF.

Note on this clone: Other DNA sequences in the sample encode the same CDR3. The chain couples TRBV15 to TRBJ2-7, with D possibly called TRBD1 or TRBD2 (5 bases each). Germline loops: CDR1 LNHNV, CDR2 YYDKDF (reference sequence). V lost 0 bases and J 0 bases, leaving 12 bases between the germline ends. The CDR3 consists of 16 residues. CDR3 sequence: CATSRDSGPRSYEQYF. In DNA form, the CDR3 reads TGTGCCACCAGCAGAGATTCGGGGCCGCGCTCCTACGAGCAGTACTTC.

The chain has TRBV5-1 and TRBJ2-7; 13 positions match TRBD2. The length of the CDR3 is 18 residues. Per the germline V gene, CDR1 is SGHRS and CDR2 is YFSETQ. With 1 base clipped from V and 5 bases from J, the junction kept 12 bases outside the gene matches. The CDR3 nucleotides read TGCGCCAGCAGCTTGACTAGCGGGGGGGCTAGGAGCATGCACGAGCAGTACTTC. Protein product: CASSLTSGGARSMHEQYF.

V usage is TRBV6-6 and J usage is TRBJ1-1; 7 nucleotides match TRBD1. Germline loops: CDR1 MNHNY, CDR2 SVGAGI (reference sequence). Trimming cost V 2 bases and J 6 bases; bases outside gene matches: 3. The CDR3 totals 13 residues. The CDR3 DNA is TGTGCCAGCAGTTACCGGGACAGTTCTGAAGCTTTCTTT. Its translation is CASSYRDSSEAFF.

V gene TRBV10-3 combines with J gene TRBJ1-2; 7 bases match TRBD1. Germline CDR1 is ENHRY and CDR2 is SYGVKD. Trimming cost V 2 bases and J 4 bases; bases outside gene matches: 1. The CDR3 runs 13 residues. For the CDR3, the DNA is TGTGCCATCAGTGAGCGACAGGGCTATGGCTACACCTTC. Translated: CAISERQGYGYTF.

This chain joins TRBV4-1 and TRBJ2-2; D perhaps matches TRBD1 (5 bases). Germline V lookup: CDR1 MGHRA, CDR2 YSYEKL. There are 17 residues in the CDR3. V was trimmed by 4 bases and J by 0 bases, leaving 15 bases between them. The CDR3 coding sequence is TGCGCCAGCAGCCTCAAAACCAGGGAACCGAACACCGGGGAGCTGTTTTTT. It translates to CASSLKTREPNTGELFF.

The genes are TRBV7-9 and TRBJ2-7; 7 bases fit TRBD1. V dropped 3 bases and J dropped 6; count of bases not matched to a gene: 5. The length of the CDR3 is 13 residues. The germline gives CDR1 SEHNR, CDR2 FQNEAQ (reference sequence). Here the CDR3 reads CASSFTDRAEQYF. CDR3 DNA: TGTGCCAGCAGCTTCACAGACAGGGCCGAGCAGTACTTC.

The sample holds one count of this clone. The V call is TRBV28, the J call TRBJ2-5; 9 bases are shared with TRBD1. With V trimmed by 3 bases and J by 6 bases, 11 bases remained unmatched. The CDR3 loop spans 16 amino acids. Germline-derived CDR1 and CDR2 are MDHEN and SYDVKM. The DNA for the CDR3 is TGTGCCAGCAGTTTCGGGACGGGACAGGGTTCAAAGACCCAGTACTTC. Its translation: CASSFGTGQGSKTQYF.

The chain carries TRBV28 and TRBJ1-1; D is perhaps TRBD1 (6 bases). Germline V gives CDR1 MDHEN, CDR2 SYDVKM. CDR3 size: 14 residues. V was shortened by 7 bases and J by 1 base, with 13 bases between the two germline ends. DNA of the CDR3: TGTGCCAGCATAACTGGGGGACAGAACACTGAAGCTTTCTTT. Its protein is CASITGGQNTEAFF.

The chain employs TRBV30 and TRBJ1-5, with TRBD1 as a possible D gene (6 bases). V was shortened by 3 bases and J by 6 bases, with 12 bases between the two germline ends. There are 13 residues in the CDR3. The V gene's germline CDR1 is GTSNPN and CDR2 SVGIG (reference sequence). The CDR3: CAWSLGGSQPQHF. CDR3 nucleotide sequence: TGTGCCTGGAGCCTAGGGGGGAGTCAGCCCCAGCATTTT.

The chain employs TRBV6-6 and TRBJ2-7; no firm D call. Trimming stripped 6 bases from V and 0 bases from J, with 3 bases between. The CDR3 has 11 amino acids. Germline V CDR1 and CDR2: MNHNY, SVGAGI (reference sequence). CDR3 residues: CASRSSYEQYF. CDR3 coding DNA: TGTGCCAGCAGGAGCTCCTACGAGCAGTACTTC.

The chain combines TRBV29-1 with TRBJ2-5; 8 positions agree with TRBD2. V shed 3 bases and J 3 bases; nucleotides not matched to a gene: 9. Germline CDR1 SQVTM, CDR2 ANQGSEA. This CDR3 spans 15 amino acids. This chain's CDR3 is CSVEEGAGVEETQYF. CDR3 DNA sequence: TGCAGCGTTGAGGAGGGAGCGGGAGTTGAAGAGACCCAGTACTTC.

The CDR3 loop reads CASSGRVANEQFF. CDR3 DNA: TGTGCCAGCAGCGGACGGGTCGCCAATGAGCAGTTCTTC. The rearrangement joins TRBV7-8 to TRBJ2-1; no reliable D call. The CDR3 is made up of 13 amino acids. V was pared by 5 bases and J by 6 bases, with 11 bases between. CDR1 SGHVS and CDR2 FQNEAQ come from the germline V gene.

The chain has TRBV21-1 and TRBJ2-7; the table's D call, TRBD1, was not checked against the DNA. TRBV21-1 has pseudogene status. The CDR3 spans 14 residues. The CDR3 loop is CASTPFPTTSEQYF. CDR3 coding DNA: TGTGCCAGCACCCCGTTTCCGACAACAAGCGAGCAGTACTTC.

This chain uses TRBV10-1 with TRBJ1-1; 7 nucleotides agree with TRBD1. Germline assignment: CDR1 WNHNN and CDR2 SYGVQD (reference sequence). With V trimmed by 6 bases and J by 3 bases, 4 bases remained unmatched. The CDR3 consists of 13 residues. The CDR3 DNA reads TGCGCCAGCAGCCTCGGACAGGACACTGAAGCTTTCTTT. It translates to CASSLGQDTEAFF.

The chain has TRBV4-1 and TRBJ2-7; D tentatively reads TRBD1 or TRBD2 (5 bases each). V dropped 3 bases and J dropped 6 bases, with 12 bases sitting between them. CDR1 and CDR2 (germline): MGHRA, YSYEKL. The CDR3 totals 13 residues. In nucleotides, the CDR3 is TGCGCCAGCAGCCAGGGGGTCTTAGCCGAGCAGTACTTC. It codes for CASSQGVLAEQYF.

This clone was seen a few times. The DNA for the CDR3 is TGCGCCAGCAGTGCTCCGGGACAGGGGGCGAGAAAACTGTTTTTT. Translated, it gives CASSAPGQGARKLFF. The V and J genes are TRBV10-2 and TRBJ1-4; 12 bases fit TRBD1. There are 15 residues in the CDR3. The J segment lost 10 bases and the V segment lost 4 bases, leaving 7 bases of the junction unmatched. CDR1 and CDR2 (germline): WSHSY, SAAADI.

This clone showed up just a few times. The V gene is TRBV28, the J gene TRBJ1-1; weak D call: TRBD1 (5 bases). Trimming cost V 5 bases and J 1 base, with 23 bases left between them. CDR1 is MDHEN, CDR2 SYDVKM, per germline. The CDR3 spans 18 residues. This CDR3 is CASSPGQGVGMGNTEAFF. In nucleotides, the CDR3 is TGTGCCAGCAGTCCTGGCCAGGGAGTGGGGATGGGGAACACTGAAGCTTTCTTT.

V and J are TRBV28 and TRBJ1-5, with 7 bases lining up with TRBD1. The CDR3 is 16 amino acids. The V gene's germline CDR1 is MDHEN and CDR2 SYDVKM. Unmatched junction bases numbered 9, after V lost 5 bases and J lost 2 bases. The CDR3, as DNA: TGTGCCAGCAGTACCGGTACAGGGGTCGGCAATCAGCCCCAGCATTTT. Its translation is CASSTGTGVGNQPQHF. Drawing the rest from reference TRBV28 and TRBJ1-5, the complete variable domain is DVKVTQSSRYLVKRTGEKVFLECVQDMDHENMFWYRQDPGLGLRLIYFSYDVKMKEKGDIPEGYSVSREKKERFSLILESASTNQTSMYLCASSTGTGVGNQPQHFGDGTRLSIL.

V and J are TRBV2 and TRBJ1-2; 10 bases are shared with TRBD1. V trimming: 7 bases; J trimming: 2 bases; junction bases outside the gene matches: 4. Germline CDR1 SNHLY, CDR2 FYNNEI. The CDR3 is made up of 14 amino acids. CDR3 protein: CASMGDRGNYGYTF. CDR3 sequence (DNA): TGTGCCAGCATGGGGGACAGGGGAAACTATGGCTACACCTTC.

This rearrangement joins TRBV29-1 to TRBJ2-3, with a weak D call TRBD2 (6 bases). The CDR3 sequence is 12 residues long. Deletions cut 8 bases from V and 0 bases from J, with 9 bases between. The germline V gene encodes CDR1 SQVTM and CDR2 ANQGSEA. The DNA of the CDR3 is TGCAGCACCGGGACTAGCACAGATACGCAGTATTTT. It translates to CSTGTSTDTQYF.

The genes are TRBV5-1 and TRBJ2-7; D ambiguous. V lost 0 bases and J lost 0, with 13 bases in between. The germline V gene has CDR1 SGHRS and CDR2 YFSETQ. This CDR3 has 16 amino acids. The CDR3 is CASSLEWPWDSYEQYF. DNA for the CDR3: TGCGCCAGCAGCTTGGAATGGCCCTGGGACTCCTACGAGCAGTACTTC.

The chain employs TRBV5-6 and TRBJ2-7, with a possible D match to TRBD2 (6 bases). V was shortened by 4 bases and J by 1 base, with 15 bases between the two germline ends. Germline V CDR1 and CDR2: SGHDT, YYEEEE. This CDR3 has 15 amino acids. The CDR3 DNA reads as TGTGCCAGCAGCCATGGGACGGGACTTTCCTACGAGCAGTACTTC. This sequence encodes CASSHGTGLSYEQYF.

V and J are TRBV7-2 and TRBJ2-7; 8 nucleotides agree with TRBD2. The CDR3 consists of 16 residues. With V trimmed by 0 bases and J by 5 bases, 9 bases remained unmatched. Germline CDR1 is SGHTA and CDR2 is FQGNSA. The CDR3 spells CASSLALAGGSHEQYF. The CDR3 bases are TGTGCCAGCAGCTTAGCCCTTGCGGGAGGTTCCCACGAGCAGTACTTC.

This chain links TRBV4-1 with TRBJ2-5; 13 nucleotides match TRBD2. The CDR3 extends over 16 amino acids. Germline trimming cut 5 bases from V and 5 bases from J; bases unmatched to any gene: 8. Germline V lookup: CDR1 MGHRA, CDR2 YSYEKL. The CDR3 spells CASSSRTSGGLETQYF. CDR3 nucleotide sequence: TGCGCCAGCAGCTCCCGGACTAGCGGGGGTTTGGAGACCCAGTACTTC.